This record looks at one T cell receptor beta chain sequence and its context. CDR3 length: 17 residues. CDR1 is SGDLS and CDR2 is YYNGEE in the germline V gene. V was trimmed by 0 bases and J by 0 bases, leaving 14 bases between them. The sample belongs to a study of T cell changes during pregnancy in multiple sclerosis. The method was immunoSEQ multiplex PCR; TCRdb's version includes in-frame clones alone and lacks a portion of them. This sample has just under 65,000 clones, with 90% found just once. The receptor was derived from a female donor in good health, enrolled as a control in a pregnancy study. The J gene is TRBJ2-3, the V gene TRBV9; possibly TRBD2 for D (6 bases). The sample consisted of peripheral blood, taken in the second trimester of pregnancy. CDR3 residues: CASSVGNSGTSTDTQYF. The CDR3 DNA sequence: TGTGCCAGCAGCGTAGGAAATAGCGGAACTAGCACAGATACGCAGTATTTT.